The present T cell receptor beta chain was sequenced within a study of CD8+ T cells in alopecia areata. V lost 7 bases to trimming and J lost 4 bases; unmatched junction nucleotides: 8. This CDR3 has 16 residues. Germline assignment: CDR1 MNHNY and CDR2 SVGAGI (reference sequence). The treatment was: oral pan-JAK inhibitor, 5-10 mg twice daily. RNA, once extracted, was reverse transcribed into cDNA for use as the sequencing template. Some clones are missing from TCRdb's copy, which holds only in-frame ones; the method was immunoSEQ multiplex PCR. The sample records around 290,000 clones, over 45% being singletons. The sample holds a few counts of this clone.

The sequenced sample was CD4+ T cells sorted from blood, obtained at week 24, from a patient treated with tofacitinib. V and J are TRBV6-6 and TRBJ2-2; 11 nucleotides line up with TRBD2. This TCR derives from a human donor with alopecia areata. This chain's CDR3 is CASNRLAGFGTGELFF. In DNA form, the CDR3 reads TGTGCCAGCAATCGACTAGCGGGGTTTGGCACCGGGGAGCTGTTTTTT.